The 27 T cell receptor beta chains below were found in one sample sequenced in a study of cytomegalovirus exposure and HLA in healthy donors. Vbeta (60) and Jbeta (13) primers were used in the PCR. Assay used: immunoSEQ multiplex PCR; TCRdb lists only in-frame clones, some missing. The sample records about 280,000 clones, 70% to 90% being singletons. What was sequenced was PBMCs. The receptors were sampled from a woman between 18 and 29 years old in good health and CMV-seronegative.

J is TRBJ1-2 and V is TRBV2, with 9 positions matching TRBD1. Per germline, CDR1 SNHLY and CDR2 FYNNEI. Trimming took 6 bases from V and 8 from J; bases not matched to a gene: 7. The CDR3 extends over 13 amino acids. The CDR3 nucleotides are TGTGCCAGCAGCGAACAGGGGGCACGAGGCTACACCTTC. It codes for CASSEQGARGYTF.

The chain's CDR3 is CASSPGGNQPQHF. In DNA form, the CDR3 reads TGTGCCAGCAGCCCGGGGGGGAATCAGCCCCAGCATTTT. The chain uses TRBV5-6 and TRBJ1-5, with D perhaps TRBD1 (5 bases). Looked up from germline, CDR1 is SGHDT and CDR2 is YYEEEE. V lost 4 bases and J 4 bases, leaving 9 bases between the germline ends. The CDR3 covers 13 residues.

This clone has a single count. The chain carries TRBV6-5 and TRBJ2-1, with a possible D match to TRBD2 (7 bases). The CDR3 is 15 residues long. The ends were cut back, 2 bases at V and 4 bases at J, with 12 bases in the middle. In germline, CDR1 is MNHEY, CDR2 SVGAGI. CDR3 bases: TGTGCCAGCAGTTACCGGGGGGCTACTTACAATGAGCAGTTCTTC. Amino acid sequence: CASSYRGATYNEQFF.

The V and J genes are TRBV5-1 and TRBJ1-1, with 7 nucleotides matching TRBD1. V lost 4 bases, J lost 4 bases, and 7 bases stayed unmatched. Germline V gene sequence: CDR1 SGHRS, CDR2 YFSETQ. This CDR3 is built from 14 residues. The CDR3 bases are TGCGCCAGCAGCCCGTCGACAGGGAGCACTGAAGCTTTCTTT. Protein product: CASSPSTGSTEAFF. Full variable domain (rest looked up from reference TRBV5-1 and TRBJ1-1): KAGVTQTPRYLIKTRGQQVTLSCSPISGHRSVSWYQQTPGQGLQFLFEYFSETQRNKGNFPGRFSGRQFSNSRSEMNVSTLELGDSALYLCASSPSTGSTEAFFGQGTRLTVV.

This chain uses TRBV5-8 with TRBJ2-2, with D unresolved. The CDR3 spans 14 residues. V was shortened by 8 bases and J by 0 bases, with 11 bases between the two germline ends. Germline CDR1 is SGHTS and CDR2 is YDEGEE. The CDR3 DNA reads TGTGCCAGTCAGGCCGGAACGAACACCGGGGAGCTGTTTTTT. Translating it yields CASQAGTNTGELFF. Drawing the rest from reference TRBV5-8 and TRBJ2-2, the complete variable domain is EAGVTQSPTHLIKTRGQQATLRCSPISGHTSVYWYQQALGLGLQFLLWYDEGEERNRGNFPPRFSGRQFPNYSSELNVNALELEDSALYLCASQAGTNTGELFFGEGSRLTVL.

The chain recombines TRBV30 with TRBJ1-5, with D unresolved. The CDR3 is 17 amino acids. The V and J ends lost 2 bases and 5 bases respectively, with 22 bases between them. CDR1 and CDR2 (germline): GTSNPN, SVGIG (reference sequence). In DNA, the CDR3 is TGTGCCTGGAGTTATAACGGGAGAGGAGTCGGGGATCAGCCCCAGCATTTT. Residues: CAWSYNGRGVGDQPQHF.

The gene calls are TRBV6-5 and TRBJ1-1; a weak D match, TRBD1 (5 bases). This CDR3 comprises 15 residues. V lost 6 bases and J lost 0, with 14 bases in between. Germline-derived CDR1 and CDR2 are MNHEY and SVGAGI. The CDR3: CASRPQGIMNTEAFF. The CDR3 DNA reads as TGTGCCAGCAGACCCCAGGGTATCATGAACACTGAAGCTTTCTTT.

The chain has TRBV18 and TRBJ1-2, with no clear D. The V end was cut by 3 bases, the J end by 8 bases, with 19 bases between. The CDR3 runs 15 residues. The germline gives CDR1 KGHSH, CDR2 LQKENI. The CDR3 here is CASSPSIASGGGYTF. The DNA for the CDR3 is TGTGCCAGCTCACCCAGTATCGCTTCGGGAGGCGGCTACACCTTC. Combining the CDR3 with reference TRBV18 and TRBJ1-2 gives the whole variable domain NAGVMQNPRHLVRRRGQEARLRCSPMKGHSHVYWYRQLPEEGLKFMVYLQKENIIDESGMPKERFSAEFPKEGPSILRIQQVVRGDSAAYFCASSPSIASGGGYTFGSGTRLTVV.

The rearrangement joins TRBV5-1 to TRBJ1-4; tentatively, D is TRBD1 (6 bases). This CDR3 comprises 15 residues. Germline V gives CDR1 SGHRS, CDR2 YFSETQ. V was pared by 4 bases and J by 0 bases, with 10 bases between. The CDR3 DNA reads as TGCGCCAGCAGCATCAACAGGGCAACTAATGAAAAACTGTTTTTT. Translating it yields CASSINRATNEKLFF. Variable domain in full (rest from reference TRBV5-1 and TRBJ1-4): KAGVTQTPRYLIKTRGQQVTLSCSPISGHRSVSWYQQTPGQGLQFLFEYFSETQRNKGNFPGRFSGRQFSNSRSEMNVSTLELGDSALYLCASSINRATNEKLFFGSGTQLSVL.

V and J are TRBV30 and TRBJ1-5; TRBD1 matches 10 bases. The ends lost 2 bases at V and 5 bases at J; junction bases unmatched: 6. The CDR3 is 15 amino acids. Germline V gives CDR1 GTSNPN, CDR2 SVGIG (reference sequence). This CDR3 reads CAWSSDRGPYQPQHF. CDR3 nucleotides: TGTGCCTGGAGTTCTGACAGGGGGCCCTATCAGCCCCAGCATTTT.

Concerning this clone itself: One end of the junction is discordant with germline, which a read error may explain. The V gene is TRBV11-2, the J gene TRBJ1-4, with 7 nucleotides matching TRBD1. Germline CDR1 SGHAT, CDR2 FQNNGV. There are 16 residues in the CDR3. CDR3 protein: CASSLVFGTAKEKLFF. In nucleotides, the CDR3 is TGTGCCAGCAGCTTAGTTTTCGGGACAGCTAAGGAAAAACTGTTTTTT. Full variable domain (outside the CDR3, taken from reference TRBV11-2 and TRBJ1-4): EAGVAQSPRYKIIEKRQSVAFWCNPISGHATLYWYQQILGQGPKLLIQFQNNGVVDDSQLPKDRFSAERLKGVDSTLKIQPAKLEDSAVYLCASSLVFGTAKEKLFFGSGTQLSVL.

The chain links TRBV11-2 to TRBJ2-3; 8 bases line up with TRBD2. This CDR3 region has 16 residues. V dropped 1 base and J dropped 6; count of bases not matched to a gene: 9. Germline V gene data show CDR1 as SGHAT and CDR2 as FQNNGV. In DNA, the CDR3 is TGTGCCAGCAGCTTAGCGGGCGGGGGGATATCGGATACGCAGTATTTT. Translated: CASSLAGGGISDTQYF.

This chain links TRBV15 with TRBJ1-6; D may be TRBD1 (6 bases). Trimming shortened V by 3 bases and J by 0 bases, and 12 bases separated the two germline ends. Germline assignment: CDR1 LNHNV and CDR2 YYDKDF (reference sequence). The CDR3 has 17 residues. The chain's CDR3 is CATSRDSRFSYNSPLHF. CDR3 coding DNA: TGTGCCACCAGCAGGGACAGCCGATTCTCCTATAATTCACCCCTCCACTTT.

This clone occurred once. The chain links TRBV12-5 to TRBJ1-2, with 7 bases aligning to TRBD1. The CDR3 covers 13 residues. Trimming removed 1 base from V and 4 bases from J; junction bases left unmatched: 0. Germline V gene sequence: CDR1 LGHNT, CDR2 FRNRAP. The CDR3 reads CASGLGTGYGYTF. CDR3 sequence (DNA): TGTGCTAGTGGTTTGGGGACAGGCTATGGCTACACCTTC.

Only a few counts were recorded for this clone. J is TRBJ1-1 and V is TRBV27, with a weak D call TRBD1 (5 bases). The CDR3 spans 14 residues. From germline, CDR1 is MNHEY and CDR2 SMNVEV (reference sequence). Trimming removed 0 bases at V and 6 bases at J, with 11 bases between. As DNA, the CDR3 is TGTGCCAGCAGTTTATCGGGTCAGGGATCTGAAGCTTTCTTT. Encoded protein: CASSLSGQGSEAFF.

This chain joins TRBV4-2 and TRBJ1-3; no reliable D call. V was shortened by 0 bases and J by 0 bases, with 9 bases between the two germline ends. Germline V gene data show CDR1 as LGHNA and CDR2 as YNFKEQ. The CDR3 sequence is 16 residues long. Here the CDR3 DNA reads TGTGCCAGCAGCCAAGATCGGGGTGTCTCTGGAAACACCATATATTTT. Translation gives CASSQDRGVSGNTIYF.

The chain links TRBV9 to TRBJ1-1; D remains unclear. V lost 2 bases, J lost 1 base, and 12 bases lay in between. The CDR3 length is 15 residues. In germline, CDR1 is SGDLS, CDR2 YYNGEE. CDR3 DNA sequence: TGTGCCAGCAGCGTGGAGGCGCGGCCGAACACTGAAGCTTTCTTT. Residues: CASSVEARPNTEAFF. The variable domain in full, with the rest retrieved from reference TRBV9 and TRBJ1-1, is DSGVTQTPKHLITATGQRVTLRCSPRSGDLSVYWYQQSLDQGLQFLIQYYNGEERAKGNILERFSAQQFPDLHSELNLSSLELGDSALYFCASSVEARPNTEAFFGQGTRLTVV.

The chain combines TRBV2 with TRBJ2-3; D is possibly TRBD2 (7 bases). CDR1 SNHLY and CDR2 FYNNEI come from the germline V gene. The germline V and J ends were trimmed by 4 bases and 8 bases, with 19 bases remaining between them. This CDR3 has 15 amino acids. CDR3 sequence: CASSGFGGGPCTQYF. The CDR3 nucleotides are TGTGCCAGCAGTGGATTTGGGGGGGGGCCCTGTACGCAGTATTTT. The whole variable domain, remainder taken from reference TRBV2 and TRBJ2-3, is EPEVTQTPSHQVTQMGQEVILRCVPISNHLYFYWYRQILGQKVEFLVSFYNNEISEKSEIFDDQFSVERPDGSNFTLKIRSTKLEDSAMYFCASSGFGGGPCTQYFGPGTRLTVL.

The chain employs TRBV18 and TRBJ1-2; TRBD1 aligns across 7 bases. The CDR3 covers 17 residues. CDR1 is KGHSH and CDR2 is LQKENI in the germline V gene. After removal of 3 bases from V and 7 bases from J, the junction contained 17 bases not matched to a gene. CDR3 in amino acids: CASSPLDARGLSSGYTF. CDR3 nucleotides: TGTGCCAGCTCACCCCTCGACGCCAGGGGGTTATCTAGTGGCTACACCTTC.

The V call is TRBV14, the J call TRBJ1-4; D ambiguous. V was pared by 5 bases and J by 7 bases, with 14 bases between. The CDR3 is 14 amino acids. CDR1 and CDR2 (germline): SGHDN, FVKESK. The CDR3 is CASSSTYPGEKLFF. The CDR3 DNA reads as TGTGCCAGCAGCTCCACTTATCCGGGTGAAAAACTGTTTTTT.

V gene TRBV30 combines with J gene TRBJ1-3; no clear D. Trimming stripped 5 bases from V and 1 base from J, with 6 bases between. In germline, CDR1 is GTSNPN, CDR2 SVGIG (reference sequence). The CDR3 is 12 residues long. The CDR3 loop is CAWSSSGNTIYF. CDR3 DNA: TGTGCCTGGTCCTCGTCTGGAAACACCATATATTTT.

This sequence joins TRBV9 and TRBJ1-2; D unclear. Trimming cost V 4 bases and J 7 bases, with 5 bases left between them. Germline CDR1 reads SGDLS; CDR2 reads YYNGEE. This CDR3 is 10 amino acids long. The CDR3 DNA sequence: TGTGCCAGCAGCTCCCTTGGCTACACCTTC. Translated, it gives CASSSLGYTF.

This chain uses TRBV19 with TRBJ2-3, with 8 bases identical to TRBD1. V dropped 5 bases and J dropped 7; count of bases not matched to a gene: 23. Germline V gene lookup returns CDR1 LNHDA and CDR2 SQIVND (reference sequence). This CDR3 has 19 residues. In DNA, the CDR3 is TGTGCCAGTAGTCCCCACCTCCGGGACAGGATCGAGCGGCGGAATACGCAGTATTTT. This codes for CASSPHLRDRIERRNTQYF.

The chain joins TRBV7-9 to TRBJ1-2, with D possibly TRBD1 on 6 matching bases. The CDR3 sequence is 13 residues long. Germline CDR1 reads SEHNR; CDR2 reads FQNEAQ (reference sequence). V was shortened by 4 bases and J by 2 bases, with 8 bases between the two germline ends. The CDR3 region has the DNA TGTGCCAGCAGCTATGACAGGAACTATGGCTACACCTTC. As protein: CASSYDRNYGYTF.

V gene TRBV7-9 combines with J gene TRBJ1-4; D unresolved. Germline V lookup: CDR1 SEHNR, CDR2 FQNEAQ (reference sequence). The length of the CDR3 is 15 residues. V shed 1 base and J shed 4 bases, with 10 bases lying between them. CDR3 nucleotides: TGTGCCAGCAGCTTAGGAGGCGGATTTAATGAAAAACTGTTTTTT. As protein: CASSLGGGFNEKLFF.

This chain uses TRBV19 with TRBJ1-2; D gene ambiguous. CDR1 and CDR2 from the germline V gene are LNHDA and SQIVND (reference sequence). The CDR3 covers 14 residues. V dropped 5 bases and J dropped 4 bases, with 14 bases sitting between them. CDR3 nucleotides: TGTGCCAGTAGTCACTCCAATCTCCCCTATGGCTACACCTTC. This codes for CASSHSNLPYGYTF.

V gene TRBV7-9 combines with J gene TRBJ2-3; 9 bases agree with TRBD2. Germline assignment: CDR1 SEHNR and CDR2 FQNEAQ (reference sequence). This CDR3 is built from 15 residues. Trimming took 6 bases from V and 6 from J; bases not matched to a gene: 10. CDR3 residues: CASSPKAGGGDTQYF. Here the CDR3 DNA reads TGTGCCAGCAGTCCAAAAGCGGGGGGAGGGGATACGCAGTATTTT.